Below, 31 T cell receptor beta chains from the same sample are listed, as sequenced in a study of blood T cell repertoires in COVID-19. Sequencing used immunoSEQ multiplex PCR; TCRdb keeps in-frame clones, though not all of them. The data show under 150,000 clones, roughly 90% seen once. Material: peripheral blood. Receptors were obtained from a human donor in a cohort sampled during active COVID-19.

V usage is TRBV2 and J usage is TRBJ2-1, with TRBD1 identical over 9 bases. Losses at the gene ends were 5 bases for V and 4 bases for J; bases not matched to a gene: 6. CDR1 and CDR2 (germline): SNHLY, FYNNEI. This CDR3 region has 15 residues. This chain's CDR3 is CASSLTGGIYNEQFF. CDR3 nucleotide sequence: TGTGCCAGCAGTCTTACAGGGGGCATTTACAATGAGCAGTTCTTC. Combining the CDR3 with reference TRBV2 and TRBJ2-1 gives the whole variable domain EPEVTQTPSHQVTQMGQEVILRCVPISNHLYFYWYRQILGQKVEFLVSFYNNEISEKSEIFDDQFSVERPDGSNFTLKIRSTKLEDSAMYFCASSLTGGIYNEQFFGPGTRLTVL.

The V and J genes are TRBV28 and TRBJ2-5; 7 bases line up with TRBD2. Germline values: CDR1 MDHEN, CDR2 SYDVKM. Trimming removed 5 bases from V and 1 base from J; junction bases left unmatched: 4. The CDR3 length is 14 residues. The CDR3 sequence is CASSPSSGQETQYF. The CDR3 DNA is TGTGCCAGCAGTCCTTCTAGCGGCCAAGAGACCCAGTACTTC.

The chain employs TRBV30 and TRBJ2-7, with D possibly matching TRBD1 (6 bases). The CDR3 extends over 13 amino acids. Trimming pared 0 bases from V and 4 bases from J, leaving 10 bases between. Germline CDR1 GTSNPN, CDR2 SVGIG (reference sequence). The CDR3 sequence: CAWSVGQSYEQYF. The CDR3 region has the DNA TGTGCCTGGAGTGTAGGACAGAGTTACGAGCAGTACTTC. The full variable domain, with the rest looked up from reference TRBV30 and TRBJ2-7, is SQTIHQWPATLVQPVGSPLSLECTVEGTSNPNLYWYRQAAGRGLQLLFYSVGIGQISSEVPQNLSASRPQDRQFILSSKKLLLSDSGFYLCAWSVGQSYEQYFGPGTRLTVT.

The chain recombines TRBV3-1 (or the pseudogene TRBV3-2) with TRBJ2-7; 10 bases agree with TRBD2. The V segment lost 9 bases and the J segment 0 bases; nucleotides outside the gene matches: 8. The germline CDR1 and CDR2 sequences are LGHDT and YNNKEL (reference sequence). The CDR3 spans 15 residues. The CDR3 DNA reads TGTGCCAGTGCCTATAGCGGGGGGCACTCCTACGAGCAGTACTTC. It codes for CASAYSGGHSYEQYF.

This clone was observed once. This clone may be a read error of a much larger clone one base away. The CDR3 bases are TGTGCCAGCAGCTTTAGCGGGGGGGCCTACAATGAGCAGTTCTTC. Amino acid sequence: CASSFSGGAYNEQFF. The chain links TRBV7-2 to TRBJ2-1; TRBD2 matches at 11 bases. This CDR3 spans 15 amino acids. The junction had 0 bases not matched to a gene; V was cut back by 3 bases and J by 2 bases. The germline gives CDR1 SGHTA, CDR2 FQGNSA.

The V and J genes are TRBV7-9 and TRBJ2-4; D unresolved. Trimming took 1 base from V and 6 from J, leaving 19 bases between them. Germline CDR1 and CDR2: SEHNR and FQNEAQ (reference sequence). The CDR3 contains 17 residues. CDR3 coding DNA: TGTGCCAGCAGCTTAGGAGGCGGAAGGTCAGACGGAAACATTCAGTACTTC. Protein product: CASSLGGGRSDGNIQYF.

The chain carries TRBV4-3 and TRBJ1-6; possible D gene TRBD1, 6 bases. V lost 0 bases and J 8 bases, leaving 11 bases between the germline ends. Per germline, CDR1 LGHNA and CDR2 YSLEER. The CDR3 sequence is 15 residues long. CDR3 coding DNA: TGCGCCAGCAGCCAAGAGGGAGGGGGTGATTCACCCCTCCACTTT. It yields the protein CASSQEGGGDSPLHF.

The chain has TRBV7-9 and TRBJ1-4; D gene unclear. Germline loops: CDR1 SEHNR, CDR2 FQNEAQ (reference sequence). The CDR3 loop spans 16 amino acids. The V end was cut by 1 base, the J end by 3 bases, with 12 bases between. The CDR3: CASSLGRGLPNEKLFF. The CDR3 nucleotides read TGTGCCAGCAGCTTAGGGAGAGGGCTTCCTAATGAAAAACTGTTTTTT.

The V gene is TRBV19, the J gene TRBJ2-2; perhaps TRBD1 as D (5 bases). Trimming shortened V by 10 bases and J by 0 bases, and 12 bases separated the two germline ends. This CDR3 has 14 amino acids. Germline V CDR1 and CDR2: LNHDA, SQIVND (reference sequence). The CDR3 region has the DNA TGTGCCACTTCAGACAGTCCGAACACCGGGGAGCTGTTTTTT. Translation: CATSDSPNTGELFF.

The chain has TRBV9 and TRBJ1-4; D remains ambiguous. This CDR3 spans 14 amino acids. Germline-derived CDR1 and CDR2 are SGDLS and YYNGEE. Trimming removed 3 bases at V and 10 bases at J, with 16 bases between. CDR3 sequence: CASSDLTRESKLFF. The CDR3 DNA reads TGTGCCAGCAGCGACCTAACGAGGGAATCAAAACTGTTTTTT.

The chain couples TRBV6-2 or TRBV6-3 to TRBJ2-4; D unclear. The germline V gene has CDR1 MNHEY and CDR2 SVGEGT. V lost 2 bases and J 0 bases, leaving 11 bases between the germline ends. The CDR3 runs 16 residues. CDR3 DNA: TGTGCCAGCAGTTACACCACTGTACGAGCCAAAAACATTCAGTACTTC. Amino acid sequence: CASSYTTVRAKNIQYF.

The CDR3 DNA is TGTGCCAGCAGTTTATTACAGGGTGGGGAGACCCAGTACTTC. Protein product: CASSLLQGGETQYF. The chain links TRBV5-6 to TRBJ2-5; a possible D gene is TRBD1 (6 bases). Trimming took 5 bases from V and 5 from J, leaving 16 bases between them. CDR1 SGHDT and CDR2 YYEEEE come from the germline V gene. The length of the CDR3 is 14 residues.

This chain connects TRBV7-8 to TRBJ2-1; TRBD2 agrees at 9 bases. This CDR3 comprises 15 residues. Germline V gene data show CDR1 as SGHVS and CDR2 as FQNEAQ. The trim removed 1 base at V and 8 bases at J, leaving 6 bases unmatched. This chain's CDR3 is CASSLGGGRADEQFF. The CDR3 bases are TGTGCCAGCAGCTTAGGGGGCGGGAGGGCCGATGAGCAGTTCTTC.

The chain is built from TRBV5-1 and TRBJ2-3, with D unresolved. The CDR3 is made up of 15 amino acids. Germline CDR1 reads SGHRS; CDR2 reads YFSETQ. V lost 4 bases, J lost 3 bases, and 15 bases lay in between. CDR3 in amino acids: CASSPTGIGTDTQYF. CDR3 coding DNA: TGCGCCAGCAGCCCTACCGGTATCGGTACAGATACGCAGTATTTT.

The chain recombines TRBV25-1 with TRBJ2-5; TRBD2 matches 10 bases. Germline lookup yields CDR1 MGHDK and CDR2 SYGVNS. With 10 bases clipped from V and 4 bases from J, the junction kept 18 bases outside the gene matches. The length of the CDR3 is 17 residues. CDR3 region: CATKRSGVSSGRETQYF. CDR3 DNA: TGTGCCACCAAACGGTCCGGCGTTTCTAGCGGGAGAGAGACCCAGTACTTC.

This clone was recorded once. The J gene is TRBJ2-1, the V gene TRBV5-8; weak D call: TRBD2 (6 bases). The CDR3 totals 15 residues. Trimming cost V 7 bases and J 0 bases, with 14 bases left between them. Germline CDR1 reads SGHTS; CDR2 reads YDEGEE. The chain's CDR3 is CASSSGVSSYNEQFF. As DNA, the CDR3 is TGTGCCAGCTCCTCGGGGGTAAGCTCCTACAATGAGCAGTTCTTC.

The CDR3 sequence: CASSIKTGGITAFF. In DNA, the CDR3 is TGTGCCAGCAGCATAAAGACAGGGGGGATTACAGCTTTCTTT. The chain joins TRBV5-4 to TRBJ1-1; 9 nucleotides line up with TRBD1. The CDR3 has 14 amino acids. Per the germline V gene, CDR1 is SGHNT and CDR2 is YYREEE (reference sequence). After removal of 4 bases from V and 10 bases from J, the junction contained 11 bases not matched to a gene.

The chain couples TRBV28 to TRBJ2-2; no definite D call. This CDR3 has 14 amino acids. Trimming pared 3 bases from V and 2 bases from J, leaving 7 bases between. CDR1 is MDHEN and CDR2 is SYDVKM in the germline V gene. The CDR3 loop reads CASSFWLNTGELFF. The CDR3 nucleotides are TGTGCCAGCAGTTTTTGGCTTAACACCGGGGAGCTGTTTTTT. Full variable domain (missing parts from reference TRBV28 and TRBJ2-2): DVKVTQSSRYLVKRTGEKVFLECVQDMDHENMFWYRQDPGLGLRLIYFSYDVKMKEKGDIPEGYSVSREKKERFSLILESASTNQTSMYLCASSFWLNTGELFFGEGSRLTVL.

This clone was counted once. The gene calls are TRBV19 and TRBJ2-3; D unclear. The CDR3 is 14 amino acids. Looked up from germline, CDR1 is LNHDA and CDR2 is SQIVND (reference sequence). Trimming left V 0 bases short and J 4 bases short, with 8 bases between. The CDR3 region has the DNA TGTGCCAGTAGTATAGATTGGTCGGCAGATACGCAGTATTTT. It encodes CASSIDWSADTQYF.

The gene calls are TRBV19 and TRBJ1-5; D is perhaps TRBD1 (5 bases). CDR1 is LNHDA and CDR2 is SQIVND in the germline V gene (reference sequence). This CDR3 has 15 amino acids. Trimming removed 6 bases at V and 6 bases at J, with 18 bases between. The CDR3 coding sequence is TGTGCCAGTAGCCCGGGCTCGGGGGTTCGTCAGCCCCAGCATTTT. Translation gives CASSPGSGVRQPQHF.

This chain uses TRBV6-5 with TRBJ2-4; 8 nucleotides agree with TRBD1. The CDR3 is made up of 15 amino acids. Per the germline V gene, CDR1 is MNHEY and CDR2 is SVGAGI. V dropped 8 bases and J dropped 4; count of bases not matched to a gene: 10. This chain's CDR3 is CASGQPGTGKNIQYF. The CDR3 DNA reads as TGTGCCAGCGGGCAACCTGGGACAGGAAAAAACATTCAGTACTTC.

V and J are TRBV6-2 or TRBV6-3 and TRBJ2-3; 9 positions agree with TRBD2. The CDR3 is made up of 14 amino acids. V was pared by 2 bases and J by 8 bases, with 5 bases of the junction left unmatched. Germline-derived CDR1 and CDR2 are MNHEY and SVGEGT. CDR3 coding DNA: TGTGCCAGCAGTTACGGGACAGCGGGGGGTACGCAGTATTTT. Amino acids: CASSYGTAGGTQYF.

This clone was seen only once. The chain combines TRBV14 with TRBJ2-1; TRBD2 might be the D (6 bases). In germline, CDR1 is SGHDN, CDR2 FVKESK. The CDR3 sequence is 16 residues long. V lost 0 bases and J 5 bases, leaving 14 bases between the germline ends. In nucleotides, the CDR3 is TGTGCCAGCAGCCAAGACGTTGGGACTGGAAACAATGAGCAGTTCTTC. This sequence encodes CASSQDVGTGNNEQFF.

This rearrangement joins TRBV7-3 to TRBJ2-3, with 7 bases aligning to TRBD2. CDR3 length: 16 amino acids. The junction had 4 bases not matched to a gene; V was cut back by 1 base and J by 0 bases. Germline V CDR1 and CDR2: SGHTA, FQGTGA. DNA for the CDR3: TGTGCCAGCAGCTTAATACCGGGACTAAGCACAGATACGCAGTATTTT. The encoded protein is CASSLIPGLSTDTQYF.

The chain couples TRBV7-3 to TRBJ2-1; 7 bases are shared with TRBD2. Germline lookup yields CDR1 SGHTA and CDR2 FQGTGA. V was pared by 1 base and J by 5 bases, with 5 bases of the junction left unmatched. CDR3 length equals 15 residues. The CDR3 nucleotides are TGTGCCAGCAGCTTAAGCGGGAGCAACCACAATGAGCAGTTCTTC. The encoded protein is CASSLSGSNHNEQFF.

The CDR3 is CASSQGTSGTYNEQFF. CDR3 coding DNA: TGTGCCAGCAGCCAAGGGACTAGCGGAACTTACAATGAGCAGTTCTTC. The rearrangement uses TRBV4-2 and TRBJ2-1, with 10 bases identical to TRBD2. V gave up 1 base and J gave up 4 bases; unmatched junction bases: 4. CDR1 is LGHNA and CDR2 is YNFKEQ in the germline V gene. The CDR3 is 16 amino acids.

This clone was seen more than once but under ten times. This chain joins TRBV2 and TRBJ1-6; a weak D match, TRBD1 (6 bases). Germline V gene data show CDR1 as SNHLY and CDR2 as FYNNEI. V was pared by 2 bases and J by 0 bases, with 14 bases between. The CDR3 totals 18 residues. In nucleotides, the CDR3 is TGTGCCAGCAGTGAAAGACAGGTCCCTTTCTCCTATAATTCACCCCTCCACTTT. Its protein product is CASSERQVPFSYNSPLHF.

V usage is TRBV28 and J usage is TRBJ1-5; a possible D gene is TRBD1 (6 bases). Germline V gene data show CDR1 as MDHEN and CDR2 as SYDVKM. The CDR3 is 14 amino acids. V lost 5 bases and J 0 bases, leaving 8 bases between the germline ends. Written as DNA, the CDR3 is TGTGCCAGCAGTGTGGACAGTAGCAATCAGCCCCAGCATTTT. It yields the protein CASSVDSSNQPQHF.

The chain has TRBV7-9 and TRBJ2-6; D gene ambiguous. Trimming removed 1 base from V and 2 bases from J, with 9 bases in between. Germline assignment: CDR1 SEHNR and CDR2 FQNEAQ (reference sequence). The CDR3 covers 16 residues. For the CDR3, the DNA is TGTGCCAGCAGCTTAGGGCCCAGGCCTGGGGCCAACGTCCTGACTTTC. It encodes CASSLGPRPGANVLTF.

V gene TRBV9 combines with J gene TRBJ2-5; tentatively, D is TRBD2 (6 bases). Germline V gives CDR1 SGDLS, CDR2 YYNGEE. The CDR3 has 14 residues. Trimming pared 0 bases from V and 5 bases from J, leaving 11 bases between. The CDR3: CASSVAGRWETQYF. The CDR3 nucleotides read TGTGCCAGCAGCGTAGCGGGGAGGTGGGAGACCCAGTACTTC.

V is TRBV7-2 and J is TRBJ1-2; D unclear. The V end lost 5 bases, the J end lost 2 bases, and 12 bases lay between the germline ends. The CDR3 runs 14 residues. Per the germline V gene, CDR1 is SGHTA and CDR2 is FQGNSA. CDR3 sequence (DNA): TGTGCCAGCAGCCACTACGGGGAGAACTATGGCTACACCTTC. Protein: CASSHYGENYGYTF.